The 7 T cell receptor beta chains presented below share a single source sample, sequenced in a study of T cells in Graves' hyperthyroidism and ophthalmopathy. TCR beta CDR3 sequences were amplified from RNA transcripts. The HTBI primer set drove a first-round RT-PCR of the TCR CDR3. MiXCR was run by TCRdb on the multiplex PCR reads, yielding one entry per CDR3 protein. The sample has approximately 610,000 distinct CDR3 sequences; 14% to 15% are singletons. Sequenced material: blood. These receptors were obtained from a woman between 40 and 55 years old with Graves' ophthalmopathy.

The chain uses TRBV9 and TRBJ1-1, with a weak D call TRBD1 (5 bases). With 4 bases removed from V and 10 bases from J, the gap between germline ends came to 17 bases. CDR1 SGDLS and CDR2 YYNGEE come from the germline V gene. The CDR3 spans 13 residues. In DNA form, the CDR3 reads TGTGCCAGCAGCACGGTGAAGCGAGGGGTAGCTTTCTTT. Protein sequence: CASSTVKRGVAFF.

This clonotype has at least ten counts. The chain has TRBV10-2 and TRBJ2-7, with a possible D match to TRBD1 (6 bases). The germline V gene encodes CDR1 WSHSY and CDR2 SAAADI. V dropped 5 bases and J dropped 0 bases, with 14 bases sitting between them. The CDR3 covers 15 residues. As DNA, the CDR3 is TGCGCCAGCAGTTTACCCCCGGGACACTCCTACGAGCAGTACTTC. It is translated as CASSLPPGHSYEQYF.

This clonotype appeared many times. The rearrangement links TRBV12-3 or TRBV12-4 to TRBJ2-7; 10 nucleotides line up with TRBD2. The junction had 5 bases not matched to a gene; V was cut back by 4 bases and J by 2 bases. This CDR3 is 15 amino acids long. The CDR3 is CASSWELAGAYEQYF. The CDR3 DNA reads TGTGCCAGCAGTTGGGAGCTAGCGGGAGCCTACGAGCAGTACTTC.

The V call is TRBV30, the J call TRBJ1-2; a weak D match, TRBD1 (6 bases). This CDR3 comprises 14 residues. CDR1 is GTSNPN and CDR2 is SVGIG in the germline V gene (reference sequence). The ends were cut back, 0 bases at V and 6 bases at J, with 14 bases in the middle. The CDR3 DNA reads TGTGCCTGGAGTGTAAGAAGGACAGCCCATGGCTACACCTTC. Residues: CAWSVRRTAHGYTF.

The chain has TRBV14 and TRBJ1-1, with TRBD1 matching 8 bases. V was clipped by 3 bases and J by 8 bases; unmatched bases: 2. The CDR3 spans 12 residues. Germline V CDR1 and CDR2: SGHDN, FVKESK. The CDR3 DNA follows: TGTGCCAGCAGCCAGAGGACAGGGGAAGCTTTCTTT. Its protein product is CASSQRTGEAFF.

The sample holds many counts of this clonotype. J is TRBJ2-7 and V is TRBV5-1, with a weak D call TRBD1 (6 bases). The V gene lost 0 bases and the J gene lost 5 bases, with 9 bases spanning the gap. The CDR3 runs to 13 residues. Germline V gives CDR1 SGHRS, CDR2 YFSETQ. The CDR3 sequence is CASSLGTAHEQYF. Written as DNA, the CDR3 is TGCGCCAGCAGCTTGGGGACAGCCCACGAGCAGTACTTC.

This clonotype has ten or more counts. V usage is TRBV28 and J usage is TRBJ1-2; 7 nucleotides agree with TRBD1. This CDR3 is built from 15 residues. Losses at the gene ends were 6 bases for V and 3 bases for J; bases not matched to a gene: 10. The germline V gene encodes CDR1 MDHEN and CDR2 SYDVKM. CDR3 residues: CASSPWDSRYYGYTF. In DNA form, the CDR3 reads TGTGCCAGCAGCCCCTGGGACAGTCGCTACTATGGCTACACCTTC.